The rows below give T cell receptor beta chains drawn from one sample of a study of a mutant IDH1 vaccine in newly diagnosed glioma. The data were produced by immunoSEQ multiplex PCR, yet TCRdb's version contains in-frame clones alone and is incomplete. This table has tens of thousands of clones, about nine tenths appearing once. The sequenced sample was PBMCs, obtained from a glioma patient treated with radiotherapy, temozolomide or both. Receptors were obtained from a young man with glioma. Both conserved end residues are part of each CDR3. The D gene is left open where the match is weak. Only part of the rows carry a size: once, few, many, or a class if the clone is expanded.

>TRBV29-1|NA|NA|TRBJ2-7|10
TGCAGCGTTTTGACCTACGAGCAGTACTTC
CSVLTYEQYF
>TRBV10-3|NA|NA|TRBJ1-6|14
TGTGCCATCAGGCCGGGGCATGGAAATTCACCCCTCCACTTT
CAIRPGHGNSPLHF
>TRBV7-9|TRBD2|medium-sized|TRBJ2-1|15
TGTGCCAGCAGCTACGCCACTAGCGGCTACAATGAGCAGTTCTTC
CASSYATSGYNEQFF
>TRBV5-1|TRBD2|NA|TRBJ2-7|15
TGCGCCAGCAGCCCCGGTAAGGGGACTAGCGACGAGCAGTACTTC
CASSPGKGTSDEQYF
>TRBV29-1|NA|NA|TRBJ1-2|16
TGCAGCGTCGCTAAGTTTGGGACGGGGGACGGTCTTGGCTACACCTTC
CSVAKFGTGDGLGYTF
>TRBV4-1|TRBD1|NA|TRBJ1-2|14
TGCGCCAGCAGCCAACAGGGGGCGGTGAAGGGCTACACCTTC
CASSQQGAVKGYTF
>TRBV6-5|NA|NA|TRBJ2-2|13
TGTGCCAGCAGTTACAGCACGGCCGGGGAGCTGTTTTTT
CASSYSTAGELFF
>TRBV28|NA|NA|TRBJ1-1|13
TGTGCCAGCAGTTTATCTTTGGATGGTGAAGCTTTCTTT
CASSLSLDGEAFF
>TRBV29-1|NA|NA|TRBJ2-2|11
TGCAGCGCTTTAGGAACCGGGGAGCTGTTTTTT
CSALGTGELFF
>TRBV29-1|TRBD1|once|TRBJ1-4|14
TGCAGCGTGGTTACAGGGGGCGGCGGGGAAAAACTGTTTTTT
CSVVTGGGGEKLFF
>TRBV7-8|NA|once|TRBJ1-4|16
TGTGCCAGCAGCGTGGGACACCCTGCAACTAATGAAAAACTGTTTTTT
CASSVGHPATNEKLFF
>TRBV2|TRBD2|NA|TRBJ2-3|13
TGTGCCAGCAGGGTAGCGGGGGGGGATACGCAGTATTTT
CASRVAGGDTQYF
>TRBV27|TRBD2|NA|TRBJ2-4|15
TGTGCCAGCAGTTCCGGGGGGGCGAGAAAAGACATTCAGTACTTC
CASSSGGARKDIQYF
>TRBV7-9|NA|NA|TRBJ2-5|14
TGTGCCAGCAGCCTCTACAGCGACCAAGAGACCCAGTACTTC
CASSLYSDQETQYF
>TRBV2|TRBD1|NA|TRBJ2-7|13
TGTGCCAGCACCGGGACAGGGGGCTACGAGCAGTACTTC
CASTGTGGYEQYF
>TRBV7-2|TRBD2|NA|TRBJ2-3|15
TGTGCCAGCTCTGGGGCGGGAGTGAGCACAGATACGCAGTATTTT
CASSGAGVSTDTQYF
>TRBV6-5|NA|once|TRBJ2-3|11
TGTGCCAGCAGTTTGGGCGATACGCAGTATTTT
CASSLGDTQYF
>TRBV5-6|NA|NA|TRBJ2-2|13
TGTGCCAGCAGCGAGGGAGCGGCCCGTTGGATGTTTTTT
CASSEGAARWMFF
>TRBV11-2|NA|once|TRBJ1-2|15
TGTGCCAGCAGCTTCCTAAACAAGGGGGTAGATGGCTACACCTTC
CASSFLNKGVDGYTF
>TRBV10-3|TRBD1|NA|TRBJ1-1|14
TGTGCCATCACTGGGACAGGGCGGAACACTGAAGCTTTCTTT
CAITGTGRNTEAFF
>TRBV27|NA|NA|TRBJ2-2|14
TGTGCCAGCATTATCAGGCGTAACACCGGGGAGCTGTTTTTT
CASIIRRNTGELFF
>TRBV9|TRBD2|NA|TRBJ2-1|17
TGTGCCAGCAGCCCCCGGGGGGGTTTAAGCTCCTACAATGAGCAGTTCTTC
CASSPRGGLSSYNEQFF
>TRBV21-1|NA|NA|TRBJ2-2|11
TGTGCCAGCAGTTTCACCGGGGAGCTGTTTTTT
CASSFTGELFF
>TRBV5-6|NA|NA|TRBJ1-1|13
TGTGCCAGCAGCTCGATCGGGAACACTGAAGCTTTCTTT
CASSSIGNTEAFF
>TRBV6-6|NA|NA|TRBJ2-1|13
TGTGCCAGCAGCCGGCTCTTCAACAATGAGCAGTTCTTC
CASSRLFNNEQFF
>TRBV18|NA|NA|TRBJ1-1|13
TGTGCCAGCTTGGGGGGGCTCAACACTGAAGCTTTCTTT
CASLGGLNTEAFF
>TRBV18|TRBD2|NA|TRBJ2-1|17
TGTGCCAGCTCACACGCAGTAGCAAGCGGGGGGAACAATGAGCAGTTCTTC
CASSHAVASGGNNEQFF
>TRBV5-6|NA|NA|TRBJ2-7|15
TGTGCCAGCAGCTTGCAGGACAGAGATTTCTACGAGCAGTACTTC
CASSLQDRDFYEQYF
>TRBV29-1|NA|NA|TRBJ2-1|19
TGCAGCGTTGTCCCCCCCACAGGGGGCGGGAGGAGCTCCTACAATGAGCAGTTCTTC
CSVVPPTGGGRSSYNEQFF
>TRBV6-1|TRBD2|NA|TRBJ2-1|14
TGTGCCAGCAGGACTAGCGGGAGCTACAATGAGCAGTTCTTC
CASRTSGSYNEQFF
>TRBV4-3|NA|NA|TRBJ2-2|14
TGCGCCAGCAGCCAAGGCAATAGCCTAGGGGAGCTGTTTTTT
CASSQGNSLGELFF
>TRBV30|NA|NA|TRBJ2-4|16
TGTGCCTGGAGTGTATCGTGGGAGTTGTCCAAAAACATTCAGTACTTC
CAWSVSWELSKNIQYF
>TRBV7-7|NA|NA|TRBJ2-2|13
TGTGCCTCGGGCGCAGGGCAAACCGGGGAGCTGTTTTTT
CASGAGQTGELFF
>TRBV5-1|TRBD1|once|TRBJ2-3|16
TGCGCCAGCAGACTCGGACAGGGTGCCCTTGGAGATACGCAGTATTTT
CASRLGQGALGDTQYF
>TRBV5-6|NA|NA|TRBJ2-2|14
TGTGCCAGCAGCTTGGGGCAGTTCACCGGGGAGCTGTTTTTT
CASSLGQFTGELFF
>TRBV4-3|TRBD2|NA|TRBJ2-1|19
TGCGCCAGCAGCCAGGGACTAGCGGGAGGGCCTGGCTCCTACAATGAGCAGTTCTTC
CASSQGLAGGPGSYNEQFF
>TRBV10-3|NA|few|TRBJ1-2|13
TGTGCCATCAGTGAGGGGCCAGGGGACGGCTACACCTTC
CAISEGPGDGYTF
>TRBV2|TRBD1|NA|TRBJ2-7|14
TGTGCCAGCATCCAGGACAGGGGTTCGAACGAGCAGTACTTC
CASIQDRGSNEQYF
>TRBV15|TRBD2|NA|TRBJ2-3|16
TGTGCCACCAGCAAAATAGCGGGAGAGAGAACAGATACGCAGTATTTT
CATSKIAGERTDTQYF
>TRBV7-9|NA|NA|TRBJ1-1|12
TGTGCCGGTCAAAAGGAGAACACTGAAGCTTTCTTT
CAGQKENTEAFF
>TRBV7-2|TRBD1|NA|TRBJ1-6|15
TGTGCCAGCAGCTGGACAGGGATTCATAATTCACCCCTCCACTTT
CASSWTGIHNSPLHF
>TRBV6-5|NA|NA|TRBJ1-5|14
TGTGCCAGCAGTCCCCGGGACACGCATCAGCCCCAGCATTTT
CASSPRDTHQPQHF
>TRBV5-6|NA|NA|TRBJ1-2|13
TGTGCCAGCAGCTTGGGGGTTATCTATGGCTACACCTTC
CASSLGVIYGYTF
>TRBV28|NA|NA|TRBJ2-4|13
TGTGCCAGCACCTCCGGGACGGTTAACATTCAGTACTTC
CASTSGTVNIQYF
>TRBV7-9|NA|NA|TRBJ2-3|17
TGTGCCAGCAGCTCCGGACTCGGGACTCCGGGCGCAGATACGCAGTATTTT
CASSSGLGTPGADTQYF
>TRBV6-5|NA|NA|TRBJ1-3|13
TGTGCCAGCAGTTACGGCCAGGGGAACACCATATATTTT
CASSYGQGNTIYF
>TRBV19|NA|NA|TRBJ1-4|13
TGTGCCAGTAGTCCCTCTCCTCTAGAAAAACTGTTTTTT
CASSPSPLEKLFF
>TRBV7-9|NA|NA|TRBJ2-7|16
TGTGCCAGCAGCTTAGCGACTGGGAGCGGCCCCTACGAGCAGTACTTC
CASSLATGSGPYEQYF
>TRBV29-1|NA|NA|TRBJ2-5|13
TGCAGCGTTGTACAGACGTACCAAGAGACCCAGTACTTC
CSVVQTYQETQYF
>TRBV7-2|NA|NA|TRBJ1-1|14
TGTGCCAGCAGGGGGGGTCCCTCTAACACTGAAGCTTTCTTT
CASRGGPSNTEAFF
>TRBV7-2|NA|NA|TRBJ2-7|15
TGTGCCAGCAGCCTGGCCGGAGGACACCAATACGAGCAGTACTTC
CASSLAGGHQYEQYF
>TRBV28|NA|NA|TRBJ1-1|13
TGTGCCAGCAGTTTAATAACAGTCACTGAAGCTTTCTTT
CASSLITVTEAFF
>TRBV4-3|NA|NA|TRBJ2-2|16
TGCGCCAGCAGCCAAGGTGGAGGGCCTAACACCGGGGAGCTGTTTTTT
CASSQGGGPNTGELFF